The entry below describes one T cell receptor (beta chain). Original processing methods: Reference gene primer amplification gave estimated nucleated cell counts. The table came from immunoSEQ multiplex PCR; TCRdb's copy has only in-frame clones and leaves some out. V, J and clone size reflect that table, while D and trimming were determined from the DNA. The table has 60,000 to 90,000 clones, approximately 92% seen once. This CDR3 has 14 amino acids. Looked up from germline, CDR1 is LNHDA and CDR2 is SQIVND (reference sequence). V was pared by 5 bases and J by 3 bases, with 4 bases of the junction left unmatched. This specimen belongs to a study of blood T cell repertoires in COVID-19. The wider study: Material from acute and convalescent COVID-19 was sourced from the United States, Italy and Spain. T cells, B-cell-depleted T cells, or PBMCs provided the cDNA or gDNA that served as material.

Source material: peripheral blood. The V gene is TRBV19, the J gene TRBJ2-3; 8 positions match TRBD1. The sequence derives from a woman of 80 years or more with acute or convalescent COVID-19. The CDR3 DNA follows: TGTGCCAGTAGTCCCCGACAGGGGACAGATACGCAGTATTTT. This codes for CASSPRQGTDTQYF.